Shown below are 27 T cell receptor beta chains from a single sample sequenced in a study of OX40 agonist ivuxolimab in advanced cancers. Produced via immunoSEQ multiplex PCR; TCRdb's table is partial and in-frame only. The top ten hold less than 30% of the sample, which has fewer than 45,000 clones, about three quarters seen once. The sample was CD4+ or CD8+ T cells sorted from blood, taken in a trial of the OX40 agonist ivuxolimab. The origin of the receptors is an adult with an advanced solid tumor such as melanoma, head and neck, liver or kidney cancer.

Only one count was recorded for this clone. The chain couples TRBV5-5 to TRBJ1-2; no reliable D call. The CDR3 loop spans 13 amino acids. The V end was cut by 0 bases, the J end by 9 bases, with 12 bases between. Per germline, CDR1 SGHKS and CDR2 YYEKEE (reference sequence). CDR3 loop: CASSLGSLFSYTF. The CDR3 DNA sequence: TGTGCCAGCAGCTTGGGGTCTCTTTTTAGCTACACCTTC.

The chain combines TRBV9 with TRBJ1-6, with D tentatively TRBD1 (5 bases). The CDR3 contains 14 residues. V lost 7 bases, J lost 5 bases, and 13 bases lay in between. Germline V lookup: CDR1 SGDLS, CDR2 YYNGEE. The CDR3: CASSRAGHNSPLHF. The CDR3 nucleotides are TGTGCCAGCTCGCGCGCGGGGCATAATTCACCCCTCCACTTT.

This clone came up a few times. The rearrangement joins TRBV6-1 to TRBJ1-1, with D hard to call. The germline gives CDR1 MNHNS, CDR2 SASEGT. CDR3 length: 12 residues. Trimming removed 3 bases from V and 7 bases from J, with 9 bases in between. The CDR3 DNA is TGTGCCAGCAGTGAGCCGTCGGGTGAAGCTTTCTTT. Amino acids: CASSEPSGEAFF.

This chain links TRBV6-1 with TRBJ1-2; D is perhaps TRBD1 (5 bases). The V gene lost 6 bases and the J gene lost 8 bases, with 16 bases spanning the gap. The CDR3 runs to 13 residues. Germline V CDR1 and CDR2: MNHNS, SASEGT. The CDR3 loop is CASSGTARSGYTF. The CDR3 coding sequence is TGTGCCAGCAGCGGGACGGCCCGTTCGGGCTACACCTTC.

The chain is built from TRBV11-2 and TRBJ2-5, with 7 bases matching TRBD1. Losses at the gene ends were 1 base for V and 1 base for J; bases not matched to a gene: 6. Germline assignment: CDR1 SGHAT and CDR2 FQNNGV. The CDR3 extends over 16 amino acids. The CDR3 region has the DNA TGTGCCAGCAGCTTAGTCAAAGGGGGCCCCCAAGAGACCCAGTACTTC. Amino acid sequence: CASSLVKGGPQETQYF.

The CDR3 DNA reads as TGTGCCAGCAGCCTGGGGGGGACCAGCACAGATACGCAGTATTTT. The encoded protein is CASSLGGTSTDTQYF. The V gene is TRBV11-2, the J gene TRBJ2-3, with 7 positions matching TRBD2. The CDR3 length is 15 residues. Germline V gives CDR1 SGHAT, CDR2 FQNNGV. Trimming cost V 5 bases and J 0 bases; bases outside gene matches: 5.

The genes are TRBV28 and TRBJ1-6, with D possibly TRBD1 on 5 matching bases. V lost 3 bases to trimming and J lost 14 bases, with 11 bases between them. Germline loops: CDR1 MDHEN, CDR2 SYDVKM. This CDR3 has 12 amino acids. This chain's CDR3 is CASSLAGSALHF. The CDR3, as DNA: TGTGCCAGCAGTTTGGCAGGGTCGGCCCTCCACTTT.

The chain recombines TRBV9 with TRBJ2-1; 11 nucleotides agree with TRBD2. From germline, CDR1 is SGDLS and CDR2 YYNGEE. Trimming took 3 bases from V and 8 from J; bases not matched to a gene: 4. CDR3 size: 14 residues. The CDR3 nucleotides read TGTGCCAGCAGCGGTAGCGGGGGGGTCGATGAGCAGTTCTTC. Amino acids: CASSGSGGVDEQFF.

The J gene is TRBJ2-1, the V gene TRBV19; D might be TRBD2 (6 bases). The V gene's germline CDR1 is LNHDA and CDR2 SQIVND (reference sequence). Trimming took off 0 bases at V and 4 bases at J, with 10 bases between the two ends. This CDR3 comprises 15 residues. CDR3 loop: CASSIDGGPYNEQFF. Written as DNA, the CDR3 is TGTGCCAGTAGTATAGACGGGGGACCATACAATGAGCAGTTCTTC.

The chain combines TRBV5-1 with TRBJ1-1; D possibly corresponds to TRBD1 (6 bases). This CDR3 contains 14 residues. Per germline, CDR1 SGHRS and CDR2 YFSETQ. The V gene lost 4 bases and the J gene lost 1 base, with 11 bases spanning the gap. The CDR3 region has the DNA TGCGCCAGCAGCCCCTTGACAGGGAACACTGAAGCTTTCTTT. Translation gives CASSPLTGNTEAFF. Using reference TRBV5-1 and TRBJ1-1 for the parts outside the CDR3, the full variable domain is KAGVTQTPRYLIKTRGQQVTLSCSPISGHRSVSWYQQTPGQGLQFLFEYFSETQRNKGNFPGRFSGRQFSNSRSEMNVSTLELGDSALYLCASSPLTGNTEAFFGQGTRLTVV.

The chain combines TRBV7-9 with TRBJ1-4, with 8 bases identical to TRBD1. The trim removed 3 bases at V and 5 bases at J, leaving 5 bases unmatched. Germline V gene lookup returns CDR1 SEHNR and CDR2 FQNEAQ (reference sequence). The CDR3 is 15 residues long. The CDR3 sequence: CASSLQGAPNEKLFF. CDR3 bases: TGTGCCAGCAGCTTGCAGGGGGCTCCGAATGAAAAACTGTTTTTT.

CDR3 DNA sequence: TGTGCCAGTAGTATGAACAGTTGGGAAGAGACCCAGTACTTC. As protein: CASSMNSWEETQYF. The chain combines TRBV19 with TRBJ2-5, with D hard to call. Trimming took off 3 bases at V and 3 bases at J, with 11 bases between the two ends. Germline V CDR1 and CDR2: LNHDA, SQIVND (reference sequence). CDR3 length equals 14 residues.

This chain uses TRBV18 with TRBJ2-7; D is unresolved. The V end lost 3 bases, the J end lost 2 bases, and 11 bases lay between the germline ends. The germline gives CDR1 KGHSH, CDR2 LQKENI. The CDR3 contains 14 residues. Here the CDR3 reads CASSPEQRAYEQYF. The CDR3, as DNA: TGTGCCAGCTCACCCGAGCAGCGAGCCTACGAGCAGTACTTC.

The chain has TRBV7-8 and TRBJ2-4; D is ambiguous. The CDR3 extends over 12 amino acids. From germline, CDR1 is SGHVS and CDR2 FQNEAQ. Trimming took 1 base from V and 12 from J, leaving 10 bases between them. CDR3 protein: CASSLDGGRQYF. In DNA, the CDR3 is TGTGCCAGCAGCTTAGATGGCGGCCGTCAGTACTTC.

This chain links TRBV29-1 with TRBJ2-3; 12 nucleotides line up with TRBD2. The CDR3 runs to 16 residues. Germline values: CDR1 SQVTM, CDR2 ANQGSEA. V lost 1 base and J lost 0; bases outside the gene matches: 2. The chain's CDR3 is CSVEGLAGGSTDTQYF. The CDR3 DNA reads as TGCAGCGTTGAAGGTCTAGCGGGGGGGAGCACAGATACGCAGTATTTT.

The J gene is TRBJ1-2, the V gene TRBV7-2; a weak D match, TRBD1 (6 bases). Germline CDR1 reads SGHTA; CDR2 reads FQGNSA. V lost 3 bases, J lost 4 bases, and 15 bases lay in between. This CDR3 comprises 15 residues. CDR3 loop: CASSLEGQLSYGYTF. The CDR3 DNA is TGTGCCAGCAGCTTGGAAGGACAGCTCTCCTATGGCTACACCTTC.

CDR3 bases: TGTGCCAGCAGCTTTGCAGGACAAGAGACCCAGTACTTC. Its translation is CASSFAGQETQYF. The rearrangement joins TRBV5-4 to TRBJ2-5; D unclear. V lost 2 bases and J 2 bases, leaving 7 bases between the germline ends. The CDR3 runs 13 residues. Germline CDR1 SGHNT, CDR2 YYREEE (reference sequence).

The CDR3 reads CASSRTGDQPQHF. CDR3 in DNA: TGCGCCAGCAGCCGTACAGGGGACCAGCCCCAGCATTTT. The chain links TRBV4-1 to TRBJ1-5, with TRBD1 identical over 7 bases. V lost 4 bases, J lost 7 bases, and 4 bases stayed unmatched. There are 13 residues in the CDR3. Germline CDR1 is MGHRA and CDR2 is YSYEKL.

This clone has just a few counts. This chain links TRBV2 with TRBJ2-2; 9 bases are a match to TRBD2. J lost 4 bases, V lost 6 bases, and 3 bases had no gene match. This CDR3 is 14 amino acids long. Germline CDR1 and CDR2: SNHLY and FYNNEI. CDR3 DNA: TGTGCCAGCAGGACTAGCGGCCGCACCGGGGAGCTGTTTTTT. Residues: CASRTSGRTGELFF.

This sequence joins TRBV4-1 and TRBJ2-1, with a weak D call TRBD2 (8 bases). From germline, CDR1 is MGHRA and CDR2 YSYEKL. Trimming cost V 1 base and J 6 bases, with 16 bases left between them. CDR3 length: 16 residues. The CDR3 DNA sequence: TGCGCCAGCAGCCAAGCGGGACTAGGGGGCCGCAATGAGCAGTTCTTC. It specifies CASSQAGLGGRNEQFF.

The chain has TRBV9 and TRBJ2-3; TRBD2 agrees at 7 bases. The CDR3 is 17 residues long. Germline-derived CDR1 and CDR2 are SGDLS and YYNGEE. Trimming removed 0 bases from V and 1 base from J; junction bases left unmatched: 8. The CDR3 is CASSVAALAVGTDTQYF. Here the CDR3 DNA reads TGTGCCAGCAGCGTAGCTGCCCTAGCGGTGGGCACAGATACGCAGTATTTT. The full variable domain, completed using reference TRBV9 and TRBJ2-3, is DSGVTQTPKHLITATGQRVTLRCSPRSGDLSVYWYQQSLDQGLQFLIQYYNGEERAKGNILERFSAQQFPDLHSELNLSSLELGDSALYFCASSVAALAVGTDTQYFGPGTRLTVL.

The chain is built from TRBV15 and TRBJ2-5, with no clear D. The CDR3 is made up of 13 amino acids. CDR1 and CDR2 from the germline V gene are LNHNV and YYDKDF (reference sequence). Trimming removed 1 base from V and 3 bases from J, with 6 bases in between. Here the CDR3 reads CATSRGVKETQYF. The CDR3 region has the DNA TGTGCCACCAGCAGAGGTGTGAAAGAGACCCAGTACTTC.

The genes are TRBV28 and TRBJ1-4, with TRBD1 matching 10 bases. V lost 3 bases, J lost 5 bases, and 9 bases stayed unmatched. Looked up from germline, CDR1 is MDHEN and CDR2 is SYDVKM. The CDR3 runs to 17 residues. The CDR3: CASSFLVRTGGNEKLFF. The CDR3 region has the DNA TGTGCCAGCAGTTTCCTGGTGAGGACAGGGGGGAATGAAAAACTGTTTTTT.

In nucleotides, the CDR3 is TGCGCCAGCAGCTACACAGGGAGAGGAGAGCAGTACTTC. This gives the protein CASSYTGRGEQYF. The chain recombines TRBV5-1 with TRBJ2-7, with a tentative D call TRBD1 (6 bases). The germline V and J ends were trimmed by 3 bases and 7 bases, with 14 bases remaining between them. This CDR3 spans 13 amino acids. Germline values: CDR1 SGHRS, CDR2 YFSETQ. The whole variable domain, remainder taken from reference TRBV5-1 and TRBJ2-7, is KAGVTQTPRYLIKTRGQQVTLSCSPISGHRSVSWYQQTPGQGLQFLFEYFSETQRNKGNFPGRFSGRQFSNSRSEMNVSTLELGDSALYLCASSYTGRGEQYFGPGTRLTVT.

The chain joins TRBV5-8 to TRBJ1-6; tentatively, D is TRBD1 (5 bases). Germline V gene sequence: CDR1 SGHTS, CDR2 YDEGEE. V was cut by 4 bases and J by 7 bases, with 15 bases left in between. The CDR3 consists of 15 residues. The CDR3 spells CASSPLRGANSPLHF. The DNA for the CDR3 is TGTGCCAGCAGCCCACTTAGAGGGGCCAATTCACCCCTCCACTTT.

The chain employs TRBV27 and TRBJ2-7, with a tentative D call TRBD1 (6 bases). Trimming removed 4 bases from V and 5 bases from J, with 18 bases in between. The germline V gene encodes CDR1 MNHEY and CDR2 SMNVEV (reference sequence). The CDR3 length is 15 residues. The CDR3 sequence is CASSSPSGTHHEQYF. The CDR3 nucleotides are TGTGCCAGCAGTTCCCCTTCCGGGACACACCACGAGCAGTACTTC.

V gene TRBV2 combines with J gene TRBJ1-4; 8 bases are shared with TRBD1. The V segment lost 4 bases and the J segment 8 bases; nucleotides outside the gene matches: 12. From germline, CDR1 is SNHLY and CDR2 FYNNEI. The CDR3 loop spans 16 amino acids. CDR3 sequence reads: CASSAVTGDRVEKLFF. The CDR3 region has the DNA TGTGCCAGCAGTGCCGTGACAGGGGATCGTGTCGAAAAACTGTTTTTT. Full variable domain (missing parts from reference TRBV2 and TRBJ1-4): EPEVTQTPSHQVTQMGQEVILRCVPISNHLYFYWYRQILGQKVEFLVSFYNNEISEKSEIFDDQFSVERPDGSNFTLKIRSTKLEDSAMYFCASSAVTGDRVEKLFFGSGTQLSVL.